Below are 13 T cell receptor beta chains sequenced from a single sample in a study of T cell responses to AZD1222 COVID-19 vaccine. Repertoires were generated with immunoSEQ multiplex PCR, while TCRdb's copy carries only in-frame clones and drops some. The sample includes some 130,000 clones, roughly 91% of them seen just once. The source was peripheral blood, collected on day 0 of AZD1222 vaccination. These TCRs come from an adult in good health.

The rearrangement uses TRBV5-1 and TRBJ1-5, with unresolved D. V lost 0 bases to trimming and J lost 6 bases, with 7 bases between them. The germline CDR1 and CDR2 sequences are SGHRS and YFSETQ. The CDR3 is 13 amino acids. The CDR3 is CASSLGPSQPQHF. In DNA, the CDR3 is TGCGCCAGCAGCTTGGGCCCTAGTCAGCCCCAGCATTTT.

The chain recombines TRBV12-5 with TRBJ1-1; D unresolved. Between the trimmed V and J ends, which lost 3 bases and 11 bases, there was a span of 10 bases. Per the germline V gene, CDR1 is LGHNT and CDR2 is FRNRAP. The CDR3 is made up of 11 amino acids. CDR3 protein: CASGLTDLAFF. CDR3 nucleotide sequence: TGTGCTAGTGGTTTAACCGACTTGGCTTTCTTT.

A single count supports this clone. The chain joins TRBV28 to TRBJ2-3; 8 bases are a match to TRBD2. The CDR3 loop spans 14 amino acids. Trimming took 6 bases from V and 3 from J; bases not matched to a gene: 5. Germline CDR1 reads MDHEN; CDR2 reads SYDVKM. CDR3 protein: CASRPGLVTDTQYF. The CDR3 nucleotides are TGTGCCAGCAGGCCGGGACTAGTAACAGATACGCAGTATTTT.

This sequence joins TRBV7-9 and TRBJ1-1; TRBD1 matches 7 bases. The V gene's germline CDR1 is SEHNR and CDR2 FQNEAQ (reference sequence). The CDR3 is 17 residues long. The V and J ends lost 5 bases and 4 bases, in that order; junction bases with no gene match: 16. The DNA for the CDR3 is TGTGCCAGCAGCACGGTGGACAGTAGGGGGCGCGGCACTGAAGCTTTCTTT. Translated: CASSTVDSRGRGTEAFF.

V and J are TRBV5-4 and TRBJ2-5; D is unresolved. The CDR3 has 15 residues. Trimming pared 0 bases from V and 1 base from J, leaving 10 bases between. The germline CDR1 and CDR2 sequences are SGHNT and YYREEE (reference sequence). CDR3 sequence reads: CASSLASRTQETQYF. In DNA form, the CDR3 reads TGTGCCAGCAGCTTGGCGTCCAGGACCCAAGAGACCCAGTACTTC.

The genes are TRBV24-1 and TRBJ2-3; 7 bases line up with TRBD2. Per the germline V gene, CDR1 is KGHDR and CDR2 is SFDVKD. J lost 4 bases, V lost 5 bases, and 11 bases had no gene match. The CDR3 has 16 amino acids. CDR3 DNA sequence: TGTGCCACCAGTGGCGGAGTAGCGGGTAGGGCAGATACGCAGTATTTT. It translates to CATSGGVAGRADTQYF.

V is TRBV3-1 (or the pseudogene TRBV3-2) and J is TRBJ2-1; maybe TRBD2 (5 bases). The germline V gene has CDR1 LGHDT and CDR2 YNNKEL (reference sequence). CDR3 length equals 15 residues. Trimming took 2 bases from V and 10 from J, leaving 18 bases between them. The CDR3 sequence: CASSQNGILIGEQFF. CDR3 nucleotides: TGTGCCAGCAGCCAAAACGGGATTCTGATCGGCGAGCAGTTCTTC.

The V gene is TRBV4-1, the J gene TRBJ2-2; perhaps TRBD2 as D (5 bases). The ends were cut back, 2 bases at V and 1 base at J, with 11 bases in the middle. There are 16 residues in the CDR3. Germline V gene data show CDR1 as MGHRA and CDR2 as YSYEKL. CDR3 DNA sequence: TGCGCCAGCAGCCAATTGGACTTGATGAACACCGGGGAGCTGTTTTTT. This translates into CASSQLDLMNTGELFF.

In this sample, this clone turned up once. This sequence joins TRBV27 and TRBJ1-2; 11 nucleotides align to TRBD1. This CDR3 is built from 15 residues. The germline gives CDR1 MNHEY, CDR2 SMNVEV (reference sequence). V shed 2 bases and J 2 bases; nucleotides not matched to a gene: 1. CDR3: CASSLGQGANYGYTF. CDR3 in DNA: TGTGCCAGCAGTTTAGGACAGGGGGCAAACTATGGCTACACCTTC.

A single count supports this clone. The gene calls are TRBV6-1 and TRBJ1-5; 7 bases line up with TRBD1. V dropped 4 bases and J dropped 0; count of bases not matched to a gene: 6. This CDR3 region has 16 residues. The germline gives CDR1 MNHNS, CDR2 SASEGT. CDR3 bases: TGTGCCAGCAGTGCCCGACAGGGCAATAGCAATCAGCCCCAGCATTTT. Protein sequence: CASSARQGNSNQPQHF.

The V gene is TRBV7-8, the J gene TRBJ1-2; 7 bases align to TRBD1. CDR1 SGHVS and CDR2 FQNEAQ come from the germline V gene. The trim removed 5 bases at V and 4 bases at J, leaving 13 bases unmatched. This CDR3 is 16 amino acids long. In nucleotides, the CDR3 is TGTGCCAGCAGCCAAACAAGACGACAGGGCCCCTATGGCTACACCTTC. Residues: CASSQTRRQGPYGYTF.

The chain carries TRBV7-3 and TRBJ1-1, with 8 bases fitting TRBD1. CDR1 and CDR2 from the germline V gene are SGHTA and FQGTGA. The CDR3 length is 14 residues. V was pared by 5 bases and J by 5 bases, with 7 bases of the junction left unmatched. CDR3 in DNA: TGTGCCAGCAGCCCCGACAGGGGCCGTACTGAAGCTTTCTTT. It encodes CASSPDRGRTEAFF.

The chain carries TRBV4-3 and TRBJ1-2, with 7 bases identical to TRBD1. Trimming cost V 3 bases and J 0 bases; bases outside gene matches: 4. The CDR3 runs to 15 residues. Germline V gives CDR1 LGHNA, CDR2 YSLEER. The CDR3 nucleotides read TGCGCCAGCAGCCAGGGGACAGTTGCTAACTATGGCTACACCTTC. It yields the protein CASSQGTVANYGYTF.